The 9 T cell receptor beta chains below all came from one sample that was sequenced in a study of T cell repertoires in ileal Crohn's disease. Here immunoSEQ multiplex PCR was the method, and the copy in TCRdb shows in-frame clones only, minus some. This table has about 62,000 clones, roughly 89% appearing once. Described time point: neoterminal ileum biopsy at postoperative endoscopy, about 6 months after surgery. Sequenced input: ileal tissue. The receptor set was obtained from an adult with Crohn's disease.

The chain has TRBV4-1 and TRBJ2-2; a weak D match, TRBD1 (6 bases). V was cut by 4 bases and J by 5 bases, with 11 bases left in between. CDR3 length: 14 amino acids. CDR1 is MGHRA and CDR2 is YSYEKL in the germline V gene. CDR3 bases: TGCGCCAGCAGCCCCCTCACAGGGACCGGGGAGCTGTTTTTT. This encodes CASSPLTGTGELFF.

V gene TRBV7-6 combines with J gene TRBJ2-1; the D gene is possibly TRBD2 (5 bases). The CDR3 is 16 residues long. Trimming pared 2 bases from V and 8 bases from J, leaving 19 bases between. In germline, CDR1 is SGHVS, CDR2 FNYEAQ. In DNA, the CDR3 is TGTGCCAGCAGCTTATGGCCGGGAAGAGTCCGGGATGAGCAGTTCTTC. As protein: CASSLWPGRVRDEQFF.

This chain uses TRBV6-1 with TRBJ1-5; a weak D match, TRBD1 (6 bases). Germline V gives CDR1 MNHNS, CDR2 SASEGT. V was trimmed by 4 bases and J by 6 bases, leaving 10 bases between them. This CDR3 has 13 amino acids. The CDR3 DNA is TGTGCCAGCAGTGCAGGGGTTGGTCAGCCCCAGCATTTT. Residues: CASSAGVGQPQHF.

The chain recombines TRBV27 with TRBJ1-3, with 8 bases that match TRBD1. V lost 6 bases and J lost 3; bases outside the gene matches: 4. Germline V gene data show CDR1 as MNHEY and CDR2 as SMNVEV (reference sequence). The CDR3 totals 14 residues. CDR3 sequence (DNA): TGTGCCAGCAGACAACAGGGGGTTGGAAACACCATATATTTT. Amino acids: CASRQQGVGNTIYF.

V gene TRBV18 combines with J gene TRBJ2-5, with D maybe TRBD2 (6 bases). The V end lost 3 bases, the J end lost 7 bases, and 12 bases lay between the germline ends. The CDR3 covers 13 residues. Germline CDR1 and CDR2: KGHSH and LQKENI. The chain's CDR3 is CASSPRGEGTQYF. CDR3 sequence (DNA): TGTGCCAGCTCACCGCGGGGCGAAGGGACCCAGTACTTC.

The chain links TRBV10-3 to TRBJ1-3; D is undetermined. The length of the CDR3 is 13 residues. The germline CDR1 and CDR2 sequences are ENHRY and SYGVKD. The V and J ends lost 8 bases and 4 bases respectively, with 12 bases between them. The CDR3 loop reads CAIQRGEGNTIYF. CDR3 sequence (DNA): TGTGCCATCCAGCGCGGGGAGGGAAACACCATATATTTT.

The V and J genes are TRBV10-3 and TRBJ2-7, with D possibly matching TRBD1 (6 bases). V dropped 4 bases and J dropped 7 bases, with 20 bases sitting between them. The CDR3 sequence is 15 residues long. Per germline, CDR1 ENHRY and CDR2 SYGVKD. CDR3 sequence: CAISAGQTAFEEQYF. The CDR3 DNA follows: TGTGCCATCAGTGCTGGACAGACAGCCTTTGAGGAGCAGTACTTC.

The table lists this clone with a count of one. The rearrangement links TRBV5-1 to TRBJ1-3; 7 bases are a match to TRBD1. CDR1 and CDR2 from the germline V gene are SGHRS and YFSETQ. The J segment lost 4 bases and the V segment lost 4 bases, leaving 5 bases of the junction unmatched. The CDR3 has 14 amino acids. CDR3 bases: TGCGCCAGCAGCATAACAGGGGACGGAAACACCATATATTTT. Residues: CASSITGDGNTIYF.

This clone was observed once. This chain connects TRBV5-5 to TRBJ1-1; tentative D call: TRBD1 (5 bases). V lost 4 bases and J lost 0, with 10 bases in between. The length of the CDR3 is 14 residues. Germline CDR1 reads SGHKS; CDR2 reads YYEKEE (reference sequence). The CDR3 loop is CASSLTDLNTEAFF. The DNA for the CDR3 is TGTGCCAGCAGCCTGACAGACTTGAACACTGAAGCTTTCTTT. The full variable domain, with the rest looked up from reference TRBV5-5 and TRBJ1-1, is DAGVTQSPTHLIKTRGQQVTLRCSPISGHKSVSWYQQVLGQGPQFIFQYYEKEERGRGNFPDRFSARQFPNYSSELNVNALLLGDSALYLCASSLTDLNTEAFFGQGTRLTVV.